This T cell receptor (beta chain) is drawn from a study of T cells in localized non-small cell lung cancer. Per germline, CDR1 MNHGY and CDR2 SAAAGT. After removal of 5 bases from V and 0 bases from J, the junction contained 4 bases not matched to a gene. The CDR3 is 15 residues long. This clone was seen more than once but under ten times. Its antigen is still unknown. General study findings and limits: Sequencing was limited to one tumor region, leaving the possibility of heterogeneity open. A higher density of T cells in blood coincided with extended overall survival. Among the top 100 tumor clones, a median about 52 appeared in adjacent lung.

TCRdb keeps only in-frame clones here, not all; method: immunoSEQ multiplex PCR. The sample shows about 1,800 clones, less than 40% of them seen only once. The sequenced sample was lung tumor tissue, obtained before any cancer treatment. The clonotype was recovered from a female donor of 60 years or more with stage I lung adenocarcinoma. J is TRBJ1-3 and V is TRBV6-8; TRBD1 matches at 7 bases. CDR3 sequence (DNA): TGTGCCAGCAGTCGGGGACAGAGCTCTGGAAACACCATATATTTT. As protein: CASSRGQSSGNTIYF.